These 23 T cell receptor beta chains were all obtained from the same sample, sequenced in a study of T-cell reconstitution after alpha-beta-depleted transplantation in children. As it was prepared, the TCRbeta library received unique molecular identifiers. TCRdb used MiXCR to reprocess the PCR reads, holding one entry per CDR3 protein. Here the sample spans approximately 250,000 distinct CDR3 sequences, roughly 24% being singletons. This specimen was PBMCs, taken before TCRalphabeta/CD19-depleted stem cell transplant. Receptors were obtained from a girl between 2 and 10 years old with Fanconi anemia, due to receive a stem cell transplant.

This clonotype was seen just once. The J gene is TRBJ2-2, the V gene TRBV7-3; TRBD2 agrees at 7 bases. The germline gives CDR1 SGHTA, CDR2 FQGTGA. The CDR3 runs to 16 residues. The V and J ends lost 1 base and 8 bases, in that order; junction bases with no gene match: 10. The CDR3, as DNA: TGTGCCAGCAGCTTAAAAGGGCTAGCGGTTGGAGGGGAGCTGTTTTTT. Its translation is CASSLKGLAVGGELFF.

This clonotype appeared a few times. The CDR3 protein is CASSFHIGRKGSYEQYF. The CDR3 DNA reads TGTGCCAGCAGTTTCCATATCGGACGGAAGGGATCCTACGAGCAGTACTTC. The chain uses TRBV12-3 or TRBV12-4 and TRBJ2-7; D is unresolved. The CDR3 consists of 17 residues. Between the trimmed V and J ends, which lost 3 bases and 1 base, there was a span of 19 bases.

V is TRBV29-1 and J is TRBJ1-1; 10 positions agree with TRBD1. This CDR3 has 13 residues. Germline assignment: CDR1 SQVTM and CDR2 ANQGSEA. Trimming at V came to 6 bases and at J to 9 bases, leaving 10 bases not matched to a gene. CDR3 in DNA: TGCAGCGTCCTCGACAGGGGGCGATTAAAAGCTTTCTTT. Protein sequence: CSVLDRGRLKAFF.

The chain combines TRBV20-1 with TRBJ2-7, with D maybe TRBD2 (6 bases). The germline gives CDR1 DFQATT, CDR2 SNEGSKA (reference sequence). The germline V and J ends were trimmed by 5 bases and 0 bases, with 14 bases remaining between them. The CDR3 loop spans 14 amino acids. The CDR3: CSAATSPSSYEQYF. The CDR3 bases are TGCAGTGCTGCAACTAGCCCCAGCTCCTACGAGCAGTACTTC.

J is TRBJ2-5 and V is TRBV29-1; 8 positions match TRBD1. V lost 6 bases to trimming and J lost 5 bases; unmatched junction nucleotides: 8. The CDR3 is 13 amino acids. Germline values: CDR1 SQVTM, CDR2 ANQGSEA. The CDR3 DNA sequence: TGCAGCGTCTCTGACAGGGGTGGGGAGACCCAGTACTTC. This encodes CSVSDRGGETQYF.

In its sample, this clonotype was seen a few times. The chain is built from TRBV11-2 and TRBJ2-3; D not resolved. Germline CDR1 is SGHAT and CDR2 is FQNNGV. The CDR3 totals 14 residues. Trimming removed 5 bases from V and 2 bases from J, with 11 bases in between. The CDR3 loop is CASSDTRATDTQYF. The CDR3 coding sequence is TGTGCCAGCAGCGATACCAGAGCCACAGATACGCAGTATTTT. The full variable domain, its missing parts supplied by reference TRBV11-2 and TRBJ2-3, is EAGVAQSPRYKIIEKRQSVAFWCNPISGHATLYWYQQILGQGPKLLIQFQNNGVVDDSQLPKDRFSAERLKGVDSTLKIQPAKLEDSAVYLCASSDTRATDTQYFGPGTRLTVL.

The genes are TRBV20-1 and TRBJ2-1; 8 nucleotides line up with TRBD1. Germline lookup yields CDR1 DFQATT and CDR2 SNEGSKA (reference sequence). The CDR3 runs 14 residues. V lost 3 bases to trimming and J lost 9 bases; unmatched junction nucleotides: 10. In DNA form, the CDR3 reads TGCAGTGCTAGCATGCCAGGGGGCAGGGGTGAGCAGTTCTTC. The encoded protein is CSASMPGGRGEQFF.

This clonotype was counted many times. The chain joins TRBV29-1 to TRBJ1-1, with D unclear. The CDR3 is 13 residues long. The V and J ends lost 5 bases and 0 bases respectively, with 10 bases between them. Per germline, CDR1 SQVTM and CDR2 ANQGSEA. CDR3 sequence: CSVRGRMNTEAFF. CDR3 DNA: TGCAGCGTTCGGGGTCGAATGAACACTGAAGCTTTCTTT.

This clonotype has ten or more counts. V and J are TRBV27 and TRBJ2-6; no clear D. The ends were cut back, 3 bases at V and 1 base at J, with 10 bases in the middle. Germline V lookup: CDR1 MNHEY, CDR2 SMNVEV (reference sequence). This CDR3 region has 16 residues. In DNA form, the CDR3 reads TGTGCCAGCAGTTTCATAGTGGGGTCTGGGGCCAACGTCCTGACTTTC. Translation: CASSFIVGSGANVLTF.

The table lists this clonotype with a few counts. V usage is TRBV15 and J usage is TRBJ2-5; no clear D. The CDR3 totals 14 residues. The germline V and J ends were trimmed by 5 bases and 2 bases, with 12 bases remaining between them. Germline V CDR1 and CDR2: LNHNV, YYDKDF (reference sequence). The DNA of the CDR3 is TGTGCCACCAGCCCCATCGGGTGGCAAGAGACCCAGTACTTC. Translated: CATSPIGWQETQYF.

At least ten counts were recorded for this clonotype. The rearrangement joins TRBV6-5 to TRBJ1-1, with D possibly being TRBD1 (5 bases). Trimming left V 6 bases short and J 1 base short, with 12 bases between. CDR3 length: 14 residues. In germline, CDR1 is MNHEY, CDR2 SVGAGI. The CDR3 sequence: CASRPGRQNTEAFF. The CDR3 coding sequence is TGTGCCAGCAGACCGGGACGACAGAACACTGAAGCTTTCTTT.

This clonotype was seen more than once but under ten times. The chain uses TRBV20-1 and TRBJ2-1; tentative D call: TRBD1 (5 bases). The V gene lost 8 bases and the J gene lost 4 bases, with 9 bases spanning the gap. Germline CDR1 and CDR2: DFQATT and SNEGSKA (reference sequence). The CDR3 runs to 11 residues. The CDR3 sequence is CSSDSYNEQFF. In DNA form, the CDR3 reads TGCAGTTCAGACAGTTACAATGAGCAGTTCTTC.

The chain couples TRBV7-6 to TRBJ2-3; D call uncertain. This CDR3 has 12 residues. Germline CDR1 is SGHVS and CDR2 is FNYEAQ. Trimming took 3 bases from V and 6 from J, leaving 7 bases between them. The CDR3 loop reads CASSFRLDTQYF. The CDR3 nucleotides read TGTGCCAGCAGCTTCAGACTCGATACGCAGTATTTT.

The chain has TRBV6-1 and TRBJ2-5; D is perhaps TRBD2 (6 bases). CDR1 is MNHNS and CDR2 is SASEGT in the germline V gene. The V gene lost 6 bases and the J gene lost 5 bases, with 22 bases spanning the gap. This CDR3 region has 16 residues. The chain's CDR3 is CASSPSILGGWETQYF. In DNA form, the CDR3 reads TGTGCCAGCAGCCCTAGTATCCTGGGGGGATGGGAGACCCAGTACTTC.

In this sample, this clonotype turned up many times. The V gene is TRBV29-1, the J gene TRBJ1-2, with D hard to call. The CDR3 contains 13 residues. CDR1 and CDR2 from the germline V gene are SQVTM and ANQGSEA. V gave up 4 bases and J gave up 8 bases, with 17 bases separating them. The CDR3 sequence is CSVVWRLVGGYTF. Here the CDR3 DNA reads TGCAGCGTTGTGTGGCGTCTAGTCGGGGGCTACACCTTC.

This chain uses TRBV20-1 with TRBJ1-2, with 10 bases that match TRBD1. Germline V gene data show CDR1 as DFQATT and CDR2 as SNEGSKA (reference sequence). This CDR3 has 16 amino acids. J was trimmed by 5 bases and V by 3 bases; bases with no gene match: 12. As DNA, the CDR3 is TGCAGTGCTAGGAGAGACAGGGGGCGTCGAAAGTATGGCTACACCTTC. Amino acids: CSARRDRGRRKYGYTF.

The V and J genes are TRBV20-1 and TRBJ2-7; 7 positions agree with TRBD1. The germline V gene has CDR1 DFQATT and CDR2 SNEGSKA (reference sequence). CDR3 length: 12 amino acids. CDR3 sequence (DNA): TGCAAGACAGGGCGCACAACCTACGAGCAGTACTTC. This gives the protein CKTGRTTYEQYF.

This clonotype was seen repeatedly, ten times or more. The chain has TRBV12-3 or TRBV12-4 and TRBJ2-1, with 8 bases aligning to TRBD1. V gave up 3 bases and J gave up 0 bases; unmatched junction bases: 13. The CDR3 is 19 amino acids. Here the CDR3 reads CASSFGGQGLLSSYNEQFF. The CDR3 bases are TGTGCCAGCAGTTTCGGAGGACAGGGTTTGCTAAGCTCCTACAATGAGCAGTTCTTC.

V usage is TRBV7-6 and J usage is TRBJ2-5; a weak D match, TRBD1 (6 bases). Germline V gives CDR1 SGHVS, CDR2 FNYEAQ. This CDR3 spans 13 amino acids. V lost 5 bases and J 5 bases, leaving 12 bases between the germline ends. Here the CDR3 DNA reads TGTGCCAGCAGCGAGGGACATGCGGAGACCCAGTACTTC. It encodes CASSEGHAETQYF.

V is TRBV20-1 and J is TRBJ2-3; D is unresolved. V lost 1 base and J lost 6, with 14 bases in between. The CDR3 covers 14 residues. Germline CDR1 DFQATT, CDR2 SNEGSKA (reference sequence). CDR3 nucleotide sequence: TGCAGTGCTAGAGCCCCCGATTCCCTGGATACGCAGTATTTT. Translating gives CSARAPDSLDTQYF.

This chain uses TRBV3-1 with TRBJ2-5; 12 bases fit TRBD2. The V gene end was trimmed by 4 bases and the J gene end by 2 bases; junction bases not matched to a gene: 5. Germline V CDR1 and CDR2: LGHDT, YNNKEL (reference sequence). The CDR3 spans 16 residues. CDR3 nucleotides: TGTGCCAGCAGCCCTGGACTAGCGGGAAGACAAGAGACCCAGTACTTC. This sequence encodes CASSPGLAGRQETQYF.

This clonotype came up many times. This sequence joins TRBV29-1 and TRBJ1-1; TRBD1 matches at 9 bases. The CDR3 has 12 amino acids. In germline, CDR1 is SQVTM, CDR2 ANQGSEA. V shed 7 bases, J shed 3 bases, and the junction held 3 bases outside the gene matches. The CDR3 DNA follows: TGCAGCGGGGGACAGGGCGACACTGAAGCTTTCTTT. It yields the protein CSGGQGDTEAFF.

CDR3 nucleotide sequence: TGCAGATCCTCGGAGGCCCAGCATTTT. It yields the protein CRSSEAQHF. The rearrangement uses TRBV20-1 and TRBJ1-5; no clear D. The germline gives CDR1 DFQATT, CDR2 SNEGSKA (reference sequence). The CDR3 has 9 amino acids.